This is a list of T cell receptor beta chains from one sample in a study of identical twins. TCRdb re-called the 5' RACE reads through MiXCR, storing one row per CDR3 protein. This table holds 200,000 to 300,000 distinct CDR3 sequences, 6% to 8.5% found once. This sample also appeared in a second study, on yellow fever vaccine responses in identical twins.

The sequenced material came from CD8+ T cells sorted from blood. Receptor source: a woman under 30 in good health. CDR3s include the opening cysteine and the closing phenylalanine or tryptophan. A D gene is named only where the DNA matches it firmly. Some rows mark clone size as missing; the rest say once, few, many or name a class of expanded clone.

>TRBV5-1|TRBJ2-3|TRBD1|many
CASSSGQASTDTQYF
TGCGCCAGCAGCTCGGGACAGGCTAGCACAGATACGCAGTATTTT
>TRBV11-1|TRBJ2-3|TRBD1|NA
CASSGSLGDRGLADTQYF
TGTGCCAGCAGCGGGTCCTTAGGGGACAGGGGGCTGGCAGATACGCAGTATTTT
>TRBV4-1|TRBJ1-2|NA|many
CASSQVASGYTF
TGCGCCAGCAGCCAAGTCGCCTCTGGCTACACCTTC
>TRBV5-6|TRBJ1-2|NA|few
CASSIGLLGGYTF
TGTGCCAGCAGCATCGGACTCCTGGGGGGCTACACCTTC
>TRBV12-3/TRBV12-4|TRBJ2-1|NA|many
CASSLGVGSYNEQFF
TGTGCCAGCAGTTTAGGCGTGGGTTCCTACAATGAGCAGTTCTTC
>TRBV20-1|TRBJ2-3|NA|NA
CSARGLTIQGVDTQYF
TGCAGTGCTAGAGGCTTAACTATCCAAGGGGTAGATACGCAGTATTTT
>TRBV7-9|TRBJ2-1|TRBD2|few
CASSSSGVPYNEQFF
TGTGCCAGCAGTTCCAGCGGGGTCCCCTACAATGAGCAGTTCTTC
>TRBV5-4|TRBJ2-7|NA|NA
CASSQTEQGHEQYF
TGTGCCAGCAGCCAAACTGAACAGGGACACGAGCAGTACTTC
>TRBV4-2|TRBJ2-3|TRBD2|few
CASSQDPLSGSLDTQYF
TGTGCCAGCAGCCAAGATCCGTTGAGCGGGAGCCTGGATACGCAGTATTTT
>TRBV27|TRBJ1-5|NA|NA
CASSLVGWNQPQHF
TGTGCCAGCAGTTTAGTGGGGTGGAATCAGCCCCAGCATTTT
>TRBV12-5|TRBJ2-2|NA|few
CASGLGQGNAGELFF
TGTGCTAGTGGTTTGGGGCAGGGTAACGCCGGGGAGCTGTTTTTT
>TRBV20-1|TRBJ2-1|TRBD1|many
CSAGGTGAAGEQFF
TGCAGTGCTGGCGGGACAGGGGCGGCAGGTGAGCAGTTCTTC
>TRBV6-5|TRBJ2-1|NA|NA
CASSYSLERGEQFF
TGTGCCAGCAGTTACTCCCTAGAACGCGGTGAGCAGTTCTTC
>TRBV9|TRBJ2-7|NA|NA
CASSASWGSYELYF
TGTGCCAGCAGCGCTAGCTGGGGCTCCTACGAGCTGTACTTC
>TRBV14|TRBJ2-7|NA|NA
CASSQELDSTYEQYF
TGTGCCAGCAGCCAAGAGCTGGACTCGACTTACGAGCAGTACTTC
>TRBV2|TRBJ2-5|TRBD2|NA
CASSEVEAGVWETQYF
TGTGCCAGCAGTGAAGTCGAGGCGGGAGTTTGGGAGACCCAGTACTTC
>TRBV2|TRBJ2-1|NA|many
CASSGSGHEQFF
TGTGCCAGCAGTGGGTCCGGGCATGAGCAGTTCTTC
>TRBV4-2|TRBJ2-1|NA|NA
CASSQDSGVDEQFF
TGTGCCAGCAGCCAAGACTCAGGTGTGGATGAGCAGTTCTTC
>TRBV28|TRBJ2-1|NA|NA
CASSLQDTYNEQFF
TGTGCCAGCAGTTTACAGGATACCTACAATGAGCAGTTCTTC
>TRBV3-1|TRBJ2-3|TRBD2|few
CASSPGGGVPDTQYF
TGTGCCAGCAGCCCGGGGGGGGGCGTACCAGATACGCAGTATTTT
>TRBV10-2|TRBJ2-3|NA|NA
CASSESGGGTDTQYF
TGCGCCAGCAGTGAGTCTGGCGGGGGCACAGATACGCAGTATTTT
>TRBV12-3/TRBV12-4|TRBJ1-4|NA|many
CASGTRGSNEKLFF
TGTGCCAGCGGAACCAGGGGTTCTAATGAAAAACTGTTTTTT
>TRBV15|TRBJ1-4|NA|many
CATSRDRDEKLFF
TGTGCCACCAGCAGAGATCGAGACGAAAAACTGTTTTTT
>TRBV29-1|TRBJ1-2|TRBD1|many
CSVDCRVGQDYGYTF
TGCAGCGTTGACTGTAGGGTGGGACAGGACTATGGCTACACCTTC
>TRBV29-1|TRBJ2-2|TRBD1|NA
CSVDRQGTGELFF
TGCAGCGTAGACAGACAGGGGACCGGGGAGCTGTTTTTT
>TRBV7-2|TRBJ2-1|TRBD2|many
CASSRDQRDLYNEQFF
TGTGCCAGCAGCCGGGACCAGCGGGACCTCTACAATGAGCAGTTCTTC
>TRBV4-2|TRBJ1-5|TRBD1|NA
CASSQEWDRDDQPQHF
TGTGCCAGCAGCCAAGAATGGGACAGGGACGATCAGCCCCAGCATTTT
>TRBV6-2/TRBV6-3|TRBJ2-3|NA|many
CASSYVGATDTQYF
TGTGCCAGCAGTTATGTGGGGGCCACAGATACGCAGTATTTT
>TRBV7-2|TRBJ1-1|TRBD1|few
CASSLNRDRRNTEAFF
TGTGCCAGCAGCCTCAACCGGGACAGGCGAAACACTGAAGCTTTCTTT
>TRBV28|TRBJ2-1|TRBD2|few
CASSPSGLVDEQFF
TGTGCCAGCAGTCCCTCCGGACTAGTCGATGAGCAGTTCTTC
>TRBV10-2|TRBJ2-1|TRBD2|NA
CASSGGTSGSKDEQFF
TGCGCCAGCAGTGGAGGGACTAGCGGGAGTAAGGATGAGCAGTTCTTC
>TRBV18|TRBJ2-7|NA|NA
CASSPSRTVSYEQYF
TGTGCCAGCTCACCCTCCAGGACTGTGTCCTACGAGCAGTACTTC
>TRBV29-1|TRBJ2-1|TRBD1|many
CSVQGQGNNEQFF
TGCAGCGTCCAGGGACAGGGCAACAATGAGCAGTTCTTC
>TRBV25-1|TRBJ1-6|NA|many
CASSDTGGYSPLHF
TGTGCCAGCAGTGATACGGGGGGATATTCACCCCTCCACTTT
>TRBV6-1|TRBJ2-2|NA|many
CASSQQTDTGELFF
TGTGCCAGCAGTCAACAGACAGACACCGGGGAGCTGTTTTTT
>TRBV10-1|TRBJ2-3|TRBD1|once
CASSGTGADTQYF
TGCGCCAGCAGCGGGACAGGGGCAGATACGCAGTATTTT
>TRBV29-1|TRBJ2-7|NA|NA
CSVAARRSYEQYF
TGCAGCGTTGCGGCCAGGAGGTCCTACGAGCAGTACTTC
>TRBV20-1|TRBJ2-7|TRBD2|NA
CSARETSPYEQYF
TGCAGTGCTAGGGAGACTAGCCCCTACGAGCAGTACTTC
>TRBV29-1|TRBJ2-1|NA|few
CSVEDPYYRGPQFF
TGCAGCGTTGAAGATCCCTACTACCGGGGCCCGCAGTTCTTC
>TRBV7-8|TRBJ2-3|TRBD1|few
CASSLGTGDGTDTQYF
TGTGCCAGCAGCTTAGGGACAGGGGATGGGACAGATACGCAGTATTTT
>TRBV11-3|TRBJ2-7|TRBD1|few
CASSSEPGQGYEQYF
TGTGCCAGCAGTTCCGAACCGGGACAGGGATACGAGCAGTACTTC